The clone carrying this T cell receptor beta chain showed up just a few times. Per germline, CDR1 DFQATT and CDR2 SNEGSKA (reference sequence). The CDR3 runs 15 residues. J lost 2 bases, V lost 3 bases, and 7 bases had no gene match. TCRdb analysed the RT-PCR reads with MiXCR anew, one entry per CDR3 protein. The sample holds about 960,000 distinct CDR3 sequences; over 15% are singletons and the top ten take 5% to 7.5%. These data belong to a study of patients and donors after allogeneic stem cell transplantation. The receptor's source is a human donor who was either an allogeneic HSCT recipient or a stem cell or donor lymphocyte infusion donor (not recorded which). It is not recorded whose cells these are; they may come from a transplant donor. The chain carries TRBV20-1 and TRBJ2-1; 7 bases map to TRBD2. Material: blood, either unsorted or a sorted T cell fraction (not recorded which). Here the CDR3 reads CSASSTGGPYNEQFF. As DNA, the CDR3 is TGCAGTGCTAGCTCGACGGGGGGTCCCTACAATGAGCAGTTCTTC.